The sequence of this T cell receptor beta chain was determined in a study of shared clonotypes between healthy human individuals. Germline assignment: CDR1 SNHLY and CDR2 FYNNEI. The CDR3 runs 16 residues. V was cut by 3 bases and J by 2 bases, with 16 bases left in between. Profiling relied on immunoSEQ multiplex PCR, and the TCRdb table lists in-frame clones only, not all of them. The sample carries roughly 700,000 clones, around 74% recorded once. Recent acute infections and vaccinations were absent in the healthy HIV-negative adult donors. In the CD4+ fraction, cells were divided into CD45RA+ naive and CD45RA-negative memory subsets.

The chain uses TRBV2 and TRBJ2-5; D is possibly TRBD1 or TRBD2 (6 bases each). The sequence derives from a woman in her 30s in good health. Sequenced material: memory CD4+ T cells sorted from blood. Specified subset: CD45RA-negative fraction. The CDR3 bases are TGTGCCAGCAGTGACTTTCCCGGGGGCGGGCAAGAGACCCAGTACTTC. It specifies CASSDFPGGGQETQYF.